This T cell receptor (beta chain) was recovered during a study of shared clonotypes between healthy human individuals. Study-level background: Donors had three CD4 naive, three CD4 memory, two CD8 naive and one CD8 memory plate apiece. Study results and limitations: Across subsets, estimated richness was generally greater for naive than for memory populations. Around 5% was the fraction of naive CD4 clonotypes found shared across several donors. The authors expected sequencing depth to affect clonotype sharing among donors.

For this clone: Its target is unknown.

Profiled with immunoSEQ multiplex PCR; TCRdb holds only in-frame clones, not every one. This sample has over 1.4 million clones, with roughly 96% found just once. CDR1 and CDR2 from the germline V gene are SGHRS and YFSETQ. The CDR3 sequence is 15 residues long. The junction had 7 bases not matched to a gene; V was cut back by 4 bases and J by 6 bases. The clonotype was recovered from a young man in good health. The chain recombines TRBV5-1 with TRBJ2-2; 9 positions agree with TRBD2. Sample: naive CD4+ T cells sorted from blood. Stated subset: CD45RA+ positively selected. CDR3 sequence: CASSRTSDFAGELFF. The CDR3 region has the DNA TGCGCCAGCAGCCGGACTAGCGATTTCGCCGGGGAGCTGTTTTTT. Using reference TRBV5-1 and TRBJ2-2 for the parts outside the CDR3, the full variable domain is KAGVTQTPRYLIKTRGQQVTLSCSPISGHRSVSWYQQTPGQGLQFLFEYFSETQRNKGNFPGRFSGRQFSNSRSEMNVSTLELGDSALYLCASSRTSDFAGELFFGEGSRLTVL.